This TCR beta chain was observed in a study of human T cells and chemical hapten exposure. Looking at the study overall: Throughout a study of approximately 5 months, patients underwent weekly scalp administration of diphenylcyclopropenone doses.

TCRdb recomputed calls from the RACE reads with MiXCR, one row per CDR3 protein. The data show around 190,000 distinct CDR3 sequences, around 20% seen once. With 4 bases clipped from V and 5 bases from J, the junction kept 12 bases outside the gene matches. Looked up from germline, CDR1 is SGHRS and CDR2 is YFSETQ. CDR3 length equals 18 residues. Time point here: patch test 1, 2 weeks after DPC sensitization. Documented treatment: therapeutic diphenylcyclopropenone sensitization with weekly scalp DPC. A few counts support this clonotype. Antigen: not known. Broader study findings: Sensitization with DPC brought no change to TCRs above 1 in 1000 in frequency.

Here the sequenced sample was whole blood, taken in connection with sensitization to the hapten diphenylcyclopropenone (DPC). The receptor was isolated from a woman aged 45-65 years with alopecia areata. Some clones in this sample may be carry-over from other donors' samples. The V call is TRBV5-1, the J call TRBJ2-2; 12 nucleotides match TRBD2. This CDR3 is CASSGGTSGPVWTGELFF. The DNA for the CDR3 is TGCGCCAGCAGCGGAGGGACTAGCGGGCCGGTTTGGACCGGGGAGCTGTTTTTT.